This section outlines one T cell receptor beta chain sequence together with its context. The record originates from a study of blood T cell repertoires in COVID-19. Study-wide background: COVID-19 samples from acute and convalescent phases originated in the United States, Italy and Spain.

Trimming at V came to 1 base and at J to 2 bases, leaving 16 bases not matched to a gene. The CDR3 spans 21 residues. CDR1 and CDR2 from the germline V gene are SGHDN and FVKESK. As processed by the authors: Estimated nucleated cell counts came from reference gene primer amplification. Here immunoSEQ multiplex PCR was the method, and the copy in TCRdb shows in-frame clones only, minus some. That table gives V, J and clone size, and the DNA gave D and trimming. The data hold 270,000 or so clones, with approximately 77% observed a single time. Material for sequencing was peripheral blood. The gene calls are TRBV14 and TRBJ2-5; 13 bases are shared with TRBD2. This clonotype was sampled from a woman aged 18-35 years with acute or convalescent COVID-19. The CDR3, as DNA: TGTGCCAGCAGCCAAGGGACTAGCGGGAGCATTGCCCATTCCTTACAAGAGACCCAGTACTTC. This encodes CASSQGTSGSIAHSLQETQYF.